This TCR beta chain was captured by sequencing in a study of blood T cell repertoires in COVID-19. Study context: Nucleic acid was either cDNA or gDNA, and it came from T cells, B-cell-depleted T cells, or PBMCs.

From germline, CDR1 is SNHLY and CDR2 FYNNEI. Trimming shortened V by 4 bases and J by 2 bases, and 9 bases separated the two germline ends. The CDR3 is 13 residues long. Source study methods: Nucleated cell counts were estimated from reference gene primer amplification. The method was immunoSEQ multiplex PCR; TCRdb's version includes in-frame clones alone and lacks a portion of them. That table furnishes V, J and clone size, whereas the DNA furnished D and trimming. The sample consists of 120,000 or so clones, around 80% of them appearing once. Sequences were obtained from peripheral blood. The chain links TRBV2 to TRBJ2-7; weak D call: TRBD2 (5 bases). This TCR was sampled from a man between 35 and 55 years old with active or convalescent COVID-19. CDR3 region: CASSADGAYEQYF. CDR3 sequence (DNA): TGTGCCAGCAGTGCCGACGGGGCCTACGAGCAGTACTTC.